This T cell receptor (beta chain) emerged from a study of T cell responses to AZD1222 COVID-19 vaccine (dated by TCRdb to about 2021). Regarding the study in general: TCR sequencing was performed for roughly 250 trial participants, of whom about 210 were given two doses of AZD1222 and roughly 25 were given two doses of MenACWY control vaccine. Enrollment into the trials was organized by age into subgroups of 18-55, 56-69 and 70-plus years, and those subgroups contained approximately 150, 30 and 60 TCR-sequenced participants, respectively. Study-level results and caveats: Because no day 14 peak-response samples were available, the repertoires could be characterized only after the peak T cell response. Reportedly, almost half of the unique spike-specific TCRs recognized epitopes lying outside the regions that are mutated in the B.1.351 and B.1.1.7 variants. Conclusions about previously exposed vaccinees are limited, since just six or seven AZD1222 recipients were seropositive for SARS-CoV-2 at baseline. The vaccine-associated CD4 TCRs covered the entire spike protein, and the dominant responses fell in regions 160-218 and 743-854. The 56-69-year group was small, and its depth increase did not reach significance, likely because of low power. After two AZD1222 doses, spike-specific TCR breadth and depth were significantly higher than at day 0 and than in MenACWY recipients. Participants were mostly white British and included more females than males, and it was suggested by the authors that clonal diversity may have been underestimated.

Notes on this clone: The clone's antigen remains unknown. No base quality values were provided; no much bigger clone lies one nucleotide off.

The intended sense of this specimen's time point label: about 28 days (+/-7) after the second vaccine dose. AZD1222 recipients whose second dose came at about 4 weeks and those whose second dose came at about 12 weeks were combined into one group, since spike-specific TCR depth and breadth did not differ between the two schedules. Vaccinee samples were obtained from the UK trials COV001 and COV002, which included a single-blind randomized controlled phase 2/3 trial of AZD1222 (ChAdOx1 nCoV-19) in healthy adults. For TCRbeta chain sequencing, PBMC samples were collected from trial participants at day 0 and at day 28 after the second dose. The CDR3 runs 11 amino acids, cysteine and phenylalanine included. Only the CDR3 DNA stays, 33 bases, in frame from base 1. CDR1 and CDR2 were assigned from the germline V gene as MNHEY and SVGAGI. Cut back by 4 bases and 8 bases, the V and J ends lie 8 bases apart.

The CDR3 regions of human TCRbeta chains were subjected to immunosequencing. On the authors' methods: Repertoire TCRs were checked for matches against a reference library of SARS-CoV-2-specific TCRs that had been generated using the MIRA antigen-specificity platform. Breadth was defined as the fraction of unique TCRs that were SARS-CoV-2-associated, and depth was defined as the fraction of total T cells that were SARS-CoV-2-associated. Each spike-specific TCR was assigned to its reactive spike region and to a CD4 or CD8 class using the MIRA data. Log10-transformed breadth and depth values were compared by one-way ANOVA with Sidak's multiple comparisons tests. TCRdb's version of the immuneACCESS table is confined to in-frame rearrangements and falls short of the full clone set. An unresolved V gene accounts for under half of the shortfall where checked; the remainder is of unknown origin. V and J calls and clone size follow that table, whereas D and trimming were derived from the DNA. This sample is represented by fewer than 120,000 clones; 94% of them were singletons. The ten most abundant clones make up about 3.1% of the sample.

The chain is assembled from TRBV6-5 and TRBJ1-2, with no confidently assigned D gene. The sample was peripheral blood, taken 28 days after the second AZD1222 dose. This clonotype originated in an adult who received the AZD1222 COVID-19 vaccine. The CDR3 region: CASSSGGGYTF. The bases are TGTGCCAGCAGTTCCGGAGGAGGCTACACCTTC.